Below, one T cell receptor (beta chain) is given with its context. TCRdb re-called the RT-PCR reads through MiXCR, storing one row per CDR3 protein. Among almost 700,000 distinct CDR3 sequences listed, 11% to 15% were seen once. The CDR3 consists of 14 residues. V lost 6 bases to trimming and J lost 0 bases, with 12 bases between them. Germline loops: CDR1 MGHRA, CDR2 YSYEKL. The TCR comes from a female donor in good health, serving as a healthy control. The chain employs TRBV4-1 and TRBJ2-7; the D call may be TRBD1 or TRBD2 (5 bases each). The source material was memory CD4+ T cells from blood. The CDR3 bases are TGCGCCAGCAGACCCAGGGACCGCTCCTACGAGCAGTACTTC. Protein product: CASRPRDRSYEQYF.